These 26 T cell receptor beta chains came from one sample sequenced in a study of T-cell reconstitution after alpha-beta-depleted transplantation in children. Preparing the TCRbeta library involved the use of unique molecular identifiers. TCRdb re-derived calls from the PCR reads in MiXCR, one entry per CDR3 protein. The data hold some 550,000 distinct CDR3 sequences, with approximately 20% observed a single time. The sample here was PBMCs from the stem cell graft donor, taken from the stem cell graft. These receptors originate from a human donor who donated a stem cell graft to a child with acute lymphoblastic leukemia.

There are many counts of this clonotype. The V gene is TRBV11-1, the J gene TRBJ1-1, with 11 bases that match TRBD1. Germline lookup yields CDR1 SGHAT and CDR2 FQDESV (reference sequence). Trimming removed 4 bases from V and 5 bases from J; junction bases left unmatched: 9. This CDR3 region has 16 residues. The CDR3 here is CASSSRTGGGRTEAFF. CDR3 coding DNA: TGTGCCAGCAGCTCGAGGACAGGGGGCGGTCGGACTGAAGCTTTCTTT.

This clonotype showed up just a few times. The J gene is TRBJ1-1, the V gene TRBV30; possible D gene TRBD1, 6 bases. CDR1 GTSNPN and CDR2 SVGIG come from the germline V gene (reference sequence). V lost 2 bases and J lost 0, with 13 bases in between. The CDR3 runs to 15 residues. The DNA of the CDR3 is TGTGCCTGGAGTAGGGGGAATCCCATGAACACTGAAGCTTTCTTT. Translation: CAWSRGNPMNTEAFF.

This rearrangement joins TRBV5-1 to TRBJ2-3, with 9 nucleotides matching TRBD2. There are 15 residues in the CDR3. The trim removed 4 bases at V and 4 bases at J, leaving 7 bases unmatched. The germline CDR1 and CDR2 sequences are SGHRS and YFSETQ. The CDR3 nucleotides are TGCGCCAGCAGCCTTGGGACTAGCAATTCAGATACGCAGTATTTT. It translates to CASSLGTSNSDTQYF. The full variable domain, with the rest looked up from reference TRBV5-1 and TRBJ2-3, is KAGVTQTPRYLIKTRGQQVTLSCSPISGHRSVSWYQQTPGQGLQFLFEYFSETQRNKGNFPGRFSGRQFSNSRSEMNVSTLELGDSALYLCASSLGTSNSDTQYFGPGTRLTVL.

This clonotype was found many times. The chain links TRBV7-2 to TRBJ2-1; 7 positions match TRBD2. The CDR3 length is 16 residues. V trimming: 6 bases; J trimming: 2 bases; junction bases outside the gene matches: 10. The V gene's germline CDR1 is SGHTA and CDR2 FQGNSA. CDR3 amino acids: CASSSMAGEPYNEQFF. CDR3 bases: TGTGCCAGCAGTAGTATGGCGGGAGAACCCTACAATGAGCAGTTCTTC.

The chain employs TRBV2 and TRBJ2-7; 12 bases are shared with TRBD2. Per the germline V gene, CDR1 is SNHLY and CDR2 is FYNNEI. The J segment lost 1 base and the V segment lost 5 bases, leaving 15 bases of the junction unmatched. The CDR3 totals 19 residues. The CDR3 sequence: CASSYRAFGTSGRSYEQYF. The CDR3 DNA is TGTGCCAGCAGTTACAGGGCCTTTGGGACTAGCGGGCGTTCCTACGAGCAGTACTTC. The full variable domain, rest sourced from reference TRBV2 and TRBJ2-7, is EPEVTQTPSHQVTQMGQEVILRCVPISNHLYFYWYRQILGQKVEFLVSFYNNEISEKSEIFDDQFSVERPDGSNFTLKIRSTKLEDSAMYFCASSYRAFGTSGRSYEQYFGPGTRLTVT.

The chain has TRBV4-2 and TRBJ2-3; possibly TRBD2 for D (7 bases). Per the germline V gene, CDR1 is LGHNA and CDR2 is YNFKEQ. Deletions cut 0 bases from V and 6 bases from J, with 19 bases between. The CDR3 loop spans 17 amino acids. The CDR3 is CASSQDPGLGGVDTQYF. As DNA, the CDR3 is TGTGCCAGCAGCCAAGACCCCGGATTAGGGGGGGTCGATACGCAGTATTTT.

The CDR3 sequence is CAWSPGTGGFQPQHF. The CDR3 DNA is TGTGCCTGGAGCCCCGGGACAGGGGGTTTTCAGCCCCAGCATTTT. The chain joins TRBV30 to TRBJ1-5; TRBD1 matches 11 bases. The CDR3 loop spans 15 amino acids. In germline, CDR1 is GTSNPN, CDR2 SVGIG (reference sequence). J lost 6 bases, V lost 3 bases, and 7 bases had no gene match.

The chain uses TRBV27 and TRBJ2-7, with TRBD2 matching 7 bases. This CDR3 comprises 15 residues. V lost 3 bases, J lost 3 bases, and 8 bases stayed unmatched. In germline, CDR1 is MNHEY, CDR2 SMNVEV (reference sequence). The chain's CDR3 is CASSFEAGPGYEQYF. For the CDR3, the DNA is TGTGCCAGCAGTTTCGAAGCGGGACCAGGCTACGAGCAGTACTTC.

J is TRBJ1-2 and V is TRBV12-3 or TRBV12-4, with D unclear. The CDR3 is 14 residues long. Trimming stripped 3 bases from V and 4 bases from J, with 12 bases between. This chain's CDR3 is CASSLSPVGYGYTF. CDR3 DNA: TGTGCCAGCAGTTTGAGCCCAGTGGGCTATGGCTACACCTTC.

The V call is TRBV10-3, the J call TRBJ2-7; 9 positions agree with TRBD2. Germline CDR1 reads ENHRY; CDR2 reads SYGVKD. The CDR3 is 17 residues long. Trimming at V came to 10 bases and at J to 0 bases, leaving 16 bases not matched to a gene. The CDR3: CATLPQMGSGSSYEQYF. The DNA for the CDR3 is TGTGCCACCCTTCCCCAAATGGGTAGCGGGAGCTCCTACGAGCAGTACTTC.

This chain joins TRBV9 and TRBJ1-2, with D unresolved. V lost 0 bases and J 2 bases, leaving 8 bases between the germline ends. The CDR3 length is 14 residues. CDR1 is SGDLS and CDR2 is YYNGEE in the germline V gene. CDR3 sequence reads: CASSVGLGNYGYTF. DNA of the CDR3: TGTGCCAGCAGCGTAGGCCTGGGGAACTATGGCTACACCTTC.

V gene TRBV5-1 combines with J gene TRBJ2-3; 10 nucleotides match TRBD1. CDR3 length: 15 amino acids. Germline V gives CDR1 SGHRS, CDR2 YFSETQ. V lost 4 bases, J lost 2 bases, and 4 bases stayed unmatched. For the CDR3, the DNA is TGCGCCAGCAGCCCGGGACAGGGGAACACAGATACGCAGTATTTT. This translates into CASSPGQGNTDTQYF.

This clonotype was observed a handful of times. The chain couples TRBV29-1 to TRBJ2-1; no reliable D call. The V end lost 1 base, the J end lost 8 bases, and 6 bases lay between the germline ends. CDR1 is SQVTM, CDR2 ANQGSEA, per germline. The CDR3 consists of 11 residues. CDR3 in DNA: TGCAGCGTTGAAGGGATTTATGAGCAGTTCTTC. Its protein is CSVEGIYEQFF.

To note about this clonotype: Its ends do not fully match the called genes, so a read error is possible. The chain recombines TRBV24-1 with TRBJ2-1, with TRBD1 matching 7 bases. This CDR3 has 12 amino acids. The germline V gene has CDR1 KGHDR and CDR2 SFDVKD. The CDR3, as DNA: TGTGCCACCAGTGATTTGCGGGACAGACCGAGCTTC. Its translation: CATSDLRDRPSF.

The V and J genes are TRBV9 and TRBJ1-4; D uncertain. Trimming took off 0 bases at V and 5 bases at J, with 8 bases between the two ends. CDR3 length: 14 amino acids. CDR1 is SGDLS and CDR2 is YYNGEE in the germline V gene. In nucleotides, the CDR3 is TGTGCCAGCAGCGTAGAGGCGATAAATGAAAAACTGTTTTTT. The encoded protein is CASSVEAINEKLFF.

This rearrangement joins TRBV12-3 or TRBV12-4 to TRBJ2-3; TRBD2 matches at 9 bases. The J segment lost 4 bases and the V segment lost 3 bases, leaving 5 bases of the junction unmatched. The CDR3 is 15 amino acids. The CDR3 DNA reads TGTGCCAGCAGTTTTTTCGCGGGAGGGCCAGATACGCAGTATTTT. Residues: CASSFFAGGPDTQYF.

This clonotype was found a few times. The chain links TRBV19 to TRBJ2-7; D gene unclear. The length of the CDR3 is 14 residues. Germline assignment: CDR1 LNHDA and CDR2 SQIVND (reference sequence). V lost 4 bases, J lost 5 bases, and 15 bases lay in between. CDR3 bases: TGTGCCAGTAGTAGCGGTCTAGGTGAAGACGAGCAGTACTTC. It specifies CASSSGLGEDEQYF.

This clonotype turned up a few times. This chain links TRBV15 with TRBJ2-7; 7 bases are a match to TRBD2. The CDR3 is 15 amino acids. V dropped 5 bases and J dropped 5; count of bases not matched to a gene: 12. The germline gives CDR1 LNHNV, CDR2 YYDKDF (reference sequence). The CDR3 DNA reads as TGTGCCACCAGCGGCGGGGACGGGAGGAACCACGAGCAGTACTTC. It specifies CATSGGDGRNHEQYF.

This clonotype has a handful of counts. The chain carries TRBV29-1 and TRBJ2-5; D call uncertain. Germline assignment: CDR1 SQVTM and CDR2 ANQGSEA. CDR3 length: 16 amino acids. The V and J ends lost 0 bases and 4 bases respectively, with 18 bases between them. The CDR3 spells CSVEDSKNPSGETQYF. The DNA of the CDR3 is TGCAGCGTTGAAGACTCTAAGAACCCCTCGGGAGAGACCCAGTACTTC. Using reference TRBV29-1 and TRBJ2-5 for the parts outside the CDR3, the full variable domain is SAVISQKPSRDICQRGTSLTIQCQVDSQVTMMFWYRQQPGQSLTLIATANQGSEATYESGFVIDKFPISRPNLTFSTLTVSNMSPEDSSIYLCSVEDSKNPSGETQYFGPGTRLLVL.

J is TRBJ2-1 and V is TRBV12-3 or TRBV12-4, with a possible D match to TRBD2 (5 bases). V was clipped by 7 bases and J by 9 bases, with 25 bases between them. This CDR3 is built from 16 residues. CDR3 sequence (DNA): TGTGCCAGCACCAAAACGGGGAACTTACTCTCTGCTGAGCAGTTCTTC. Amino acid sequence: CASTKTGNLLSAEQFF.

The sample holds one count of this clonotype. This rearrangement joins TRBV18 to TRBJ2-7; 11 nucleotides line up with TRBD2. The CDR3 spans 15 residues. With 4 bases clipped from V and 5 bases from J, the junction kept 7 bases outside the gene matches. CDR1 KGHSH and CDR2 LQKENI come from the germline V gene. The CDR3 reads CASSRTSGSLHEQYF. In nucleotides, the CDR3 is TGTGCCAGCTCACGTACTAGCGGGAGCCTCCACGAGCAGTACTTC.

The chain combines TRBV5-1 with TRBJ1-3, with D uncertain. Trimming removed 2 bases from V and 2 bases from J, with 8 bases in between. Germline CDR1 is SGHRS and CDR2 is YFSETQ. The CDR3 has 14 amino acids. The CDR3: CASSFGDTGNTIYF. The CDR3 bases are TGCGCCAGCAGCTTTGGGGATACTGGAAACACCATATATTTT.

This clonotype was observed a few times. This rearrangement joins TRBV29-1 to TRBJ1-5, with 8 positions matching TRBD1. The V gene's germline CDR1 is SQVTM and CDR2 ANQGSEA. V lost 3 bases, J lost 5 bases, and 12 bases stayed unmatched. The length of the CDR3 is 16 residues. The CDR3 coding sequence is TGCAGCGTTGAGCTGGACGGAGGCAGGGGGCATCAGCCCCAGCATTTT. This codes for CSVELDGGRGHQPQHF.

V usage is TRBV12-3 or TRBV12-4 and J usage is TRBJ2-3; 11 positions match TRBD2. V lost 0 bases, J lost 2 bases, and 1 base stayed unmatched. The CDR3 is made up of 16 amino acids. DNA for the CDR3: TGTGCCAGCAGTTTAGCGGGACTAGCGGTCACAGATACGCAGTATTTT. It specifies CASSLAGLAVTDTQYF.

This clonotype was found once. The chain couples TRBV20-1 to TRBJ2-7; 8 bases are shared with TRBD1. The junction had 17 bases not matched to a gene; V was cut back by 5 bases and J by 5 bases. Germline V gives CDR1 DFQATT, CDR2 SNEGSKA (reference sequence). The CDR3 covers 16 residues. The CDR3 DNA reads TGCAGTGCTCGCAGGACAGGGCTTCTCACGGGGGACGAGCAGTACTTC. Encoded protein: CSARRTGLLTGDEQYF.

This clonotype was observed many times. The chain links TRBV7-9 to TRBJ2-5, with 8 positions matching TRBD1. The V segment lost 5 bases and the J segment 0 bases; nucleotides outside the gene matches: 11. Germline CDR1 reads SEHNR; CDR2 reads FQNEAQ (reference sequence). The CDR3 consists of 17 residues. Here the CDR3 reads CASSQRGQGPDQETQYF. CDR3 sequence (DNA): TGTGCCAGCAGCCAACGTGGACAGGGCCCCGACCAAGAGACCCAGTACTTC. The whole variable domain, filled in from reference TRBV7-9 and TRBJ2-5, reads DTGVSQNPRHKITKRGQNVTFRCDPISEHNRLYWYRQTLGQGPEFLTYFQNEAQLEKSRLLSDRFSAERPKGSFSTLEIQRTEQGDSAMYLCASSQRGQGPDQETQYFGPGTRLLVL.